This is a list of T cell receptor beta chains from one sample in a study of blood T cells in healthy people across ages. One entry per CDR3 protein results from TCRdb running MiXCR on the 5' RACE reads. The sample records roughly 720,000 distinct CDR3 sequences, 50% to 65% being singletons. Sample: blood. Receptors were obtained from a man older than 75 in good health. Each CDR3 is given with its conserved first and last residue. Fields, in order: CDR3 length, V gene, clone size, J gene, D gene, CDR3 DNA, CDR3 protein. D genes are given only for firm matches. The size entry is marked missing in some rows and otherwise reads once, few, many or a size class.

>16|TRBV20-1|NA|TRBJ2-1|TRBD2
TGCAGTGCTACCCAGCGGGGGGCGAGCTCCTACAATGAGCAGTTCTTC
CSATQRGASSYNEQFF
>15|TRBV5-1|NA|TRBJ2-1|NA
TGCGCCAGCAGCTTCCCTGGCGGGAAATACGATGAGCAGTTCTTC
CASSFPGGKYDEQFF
>14|TRBV3-1|few|TRBJ2-1|NA
TGTGCCAGCAGCCAAGGACAGTCCTACAATGAGCAGTTCTTC
CASSQGQSYNEQFF
>13|TRBV7-9|NA|TRBJ2-7|NA
TGTGCCAGCAGCAAGACGGGTGCCTACGAGCAGTACTTC
CASSKTGAYEQYF
>14|TRBV7-8|few|TRBJ2-1|NA
TGTGCCAGCAGCGGGACTGGGGGTTGGAATGAGCAGTTCTTC
CASSGTGGWNEQFF
>15|TRBV5-1|NA|TRBJ2-7|TRBD1
TGCGCCAGCAGCTTGAGGACAGGGCCCTACAATGAGCAGTACTTC
CASSLRTGPYNEQYF
>17|TRBV7-2|NA|TRBJ2-4|TRBD2
TGTGCCAGCAGCCACCGGGGGACTAGCGGAACAAAAAACATTCAGTACTTC
CASSHRGTSGTKNIQYF
>13|TRBV10-3|NA|TRBJ1-1|NA
TGTGCCATCAGTCGAGTCCCGGGACGGGAAGCTTTCTTT
CAISRVPGREAFF
>14|TRBV20-1|NA|TRBJ2-7|TRBD2
TGCAGTGCTAGAGAAGCGGGACTCCACTACGAGCAGTACTTC
CSAREAGLHYEQYF
>17|TRBV7-9|NA|TRBJ1-4|TRBD1
TGTGCCAGCAGCCCACGGACCGCGCAGGGGGTAGATGAAAAACTGTTTTTT
CASSPRTAQGVDEKLFF
>13|TRBV20-1|NA|TRBJ2-1|NA
TGCAGTGCCCCGAGACTAGCCTACAATGAGCAGTTCTTC
CSAPRLAYNEQFF
>15|TRBV9|NA|TRBJ1-2|TRBD1
TGTGCCAGCAGCGTAGGGGACAGTGCTAACTATGGCTACACCTTC
CASSVGDSANYGYTF
>15|TRBV6-2/TRBV6-3|NA|TRBJ2-1|TRBD2
TGTGCCAGCAGCCCTACCGGGACTAGCGGGAGTGTGCAGTTCTTC
CASSPTGTSGSVQFF
>16|TRBV5-1|NA|TRBJ1-4|TRBD1
TGCGCCAGCAGCCCTGGACAGGGGCCAACTAATGAAAAACTGTTTTTT
CASSPGQGPTNEKLFF
>14|TRBV5-6|few|TRBJ2-4|NA
TGTGCCAGCAGTCCCGGGCCCACGGGAAACATTCAGTACTTC
CASSPGPTGNIQYF
>15|TRBV28|NA|TRBJ1-6|NA
TGTGCCAGTCAACCAGTGCAGGGACCTAATTCACCCCTCCACTTT
CASQPVQGPNSPLHF
>18|TRBV21-1|NA|TRBJ2-3|NA
TGTGCCAGCAGCAAAGCGCTTTTGGACACTCGAGAAAAGAGATACGCGTATTTT
CASSKALLDTREKRYAYF
>15|TRBV9|NA|TRBJ2-3|TRBD2
TGTGCCAGCAGCCCTCGGACTAGCGGGAGTAGAGACGCGTATTTT
CASSPRTSGSRDAYF
>13|TRBV6-6|NA|TRBJ1-5|NA
TGTGCCAGCAGTAGGGGGATCAATCAGCCCCAGCATTTT
CASSRGINQPQHF
>13|TRBV10-3|NA|TRBJ2-7|NA
TGTGCCATCAGGAAGGGGGATCAAAGCGAGCAGTACTTC
CAIRKGDQSEQYF
>14|TRBV2|NA|TRBJ2-5|NA
TGTGCCAGCAGGGAAACGACAGGGAGGGAGACCCAGTACTTC
CASRETTGRETQYF
>13|TRBV21-1|NA|TRBJ1-2|NA
TGTGCCAGCAGTCCCCCCCTCTCGAATGGCTACACCTTC
CASSPPLSNGYTF
>16|TRBV28|NA|TRBJ2-7|TRBD2
TGTGCCAGCAGTTTCGCCGGGACTAGCGTTTCCTACGAGCAGTACTTC
CASSFAGTSVSYEQYF
>12|TRBV19|few|TRBJ2-1|NA
TGTGCCAGTAGCACACAGGGCAATGAGCAGTTCTTC
CASSTQGNEQFF
>12|TRBV6-5|few|TRBJ2-7|NA
TGTGCCAGCAGCCGGGTCGGGGGCGAGCAGTACTTC
CASSRVGGEQYF
>14|TRBV5-1|NA|TRBJ2-3|NA
TGCGCCAGCAGCTTCGCCGAACCCACAGATACGCAGTATTTT
CASSFAEPTDTQYF
>15|TRBV5-1|NA|TRBJ1-2|NA
TGCGCCAGCGGCACGACAGCGACCCCACCCTATGGCTACACCTTC
CASGTTATPPYGYTF
>15|TRBV6-2/TRBV6-3|NA|TRBJ1-6|TRBD1
TGTGCCAGCGTAACCCGGGGGACAGGGTGGACACCCCTCCACTTT
CASVTRGTGWTPLHF
>14|TRBV19|NA|TRBJ2-1|TRBD2
TGTGCCAGTAGTGCGGGGGGGCCGAACAATGAGCAGTTCTTC
CASSAGGPNNEQFF
>16|TRBV6-5|few|TRBJ2-5|TRBD2
TGTGCCAGCAGTTACACTGGGGGGGGACTAGGGGAGACCCAGTACTTC
CASSYTGGGLGETQYF
>13|TRBV5-6|NA|TRBJ2-7|NA
TGTGCCACCAACCGGGACCCCTACAATGAGCAGTACTTC
CATNRDPYNEQYF
>14|TRBV6-1|NA|TRBJ2-7|NA
TGTGCCAGCAGTGAAGAGGTCAGCGCTTACGAGCAGTACTTC
CASSEEVSAYEQYF
>15|TRBV5-1|few|TRBJ1-6|TRBD1
TGCGCCAGCAGCCCGGGACAGGCCGCAAGCTCACCCCTCCACTTT
CASSPGQAASSPLHF
>15|TRBV5-1|NA|TRBJ2-3|TRBD2
TGCGCCAGCAGGGGTGCGGGAGACGTTACAGATACGCAGTATTTT
CASRGAGDVTDTQYF
>16|TRBV29-1|NA|TRBJ2-1|TRBD2
TGCAGCGTTGGTCTAGCGGGAGGGTTCCTCTACAATGAGCAGTTCTTC
CSVGLAGGFLYNEQFF
>18|TRBV4-2|NA|TRBJ2-5|TRBD1
TGTGCCAGCAGCCAGGACAGGGGCGGACCGGGATCCCAAGAGACCCAGTACTTC
CASSQDRGGPGSQETQYF
>16|TRBV20-1|NA|TRBJ2-3|NA
TGCAGTGCTAGAGATCGGGGTGGGAGTCACACAGATACGCAGTATTTT
CSARDRGGSHTDTQYF
>13|TRBV28|few|TRBJ2-5|NA
TGTGCCAGCAGTGGGGGCGCCCCGGAGACCCAGTACTTC
CASSGGAPETQYF
>16|TRBV10-1|NA|TRBJ2-4|TRBD2
TGCGCCAGCAGTGAGGGGGCTAGCGGGATTTTAGACATTCAGTACTTC
CASSEGASGILDIQYF
>14|TRBV29-1|NA|TRBJ2-6|NA
TGCAGCGTTGGGGGAAACTCTGGGGTCAACGTCCTGACTTTC
CSVGGNSGVNVLTF
>16|TRBV5-1|NA|TRBJ2-3|TRBD2
TGCGCCAGCAGCTTGGACGGGACTAGTGGTGCAGATACGCAGTATTTT
CASSLDGTSGADTQYF
>14|TRBV10-3|NA|TRBJ1-2|NA
TGTGCCATCAGTGATCGGCAGGAAAACTATGGCTACACCTTC
CAISDRQENYGYTF
>15|TRBV4-2|few|TRBJ2-1|TRBD1
TGTGCCAGCAGCCAAGGGACAGGGGTCTACAATGAGCAGTTCTTC
CASSQGTGVYNEQFF
>16|TRBV27|many|TRBJ2-7|TRBD1
TGTGCCAGCAGTTTGGGGGGACAGGGCCCTCTACGAGAGCAGTACTTC
CASSLGGQGPLREQYF
>15|TRBV25-1|NA|TRBJ1-2|NA
TGTGCCAGCAGTGCCGGGACCCATGGGGACTATGGCTACACCTTC
CASSAGTHGDYGYTF
>13|TRBV2|NA|TRBJ2-7|NA
TGTGCCAGTTGGGCCACAGGGACCTCCGAGCAGTACTTC
CASWATGTSEQYF
>14|TRBV5-1|NA|TRBJ1-1|NA
TGCGCCAGCACCAGGGACACTGGAAACACTGAAGCTTTCTTT
CASTRDTGNTEAFF
>21|TRBV4-1|NA|TRBJ2-7|TRBD2
TGCGCCAGCAGCCAAGATCCGCTGAGAGGTCTAGCGGGAGGGACCTCCTACGAGCAGTACTTC
CASSQDPLRGLAGGTSYEQYF
>15|TRBV6-1|NA|TRBJ1-4|TRBD1
TGTGCCAGCACCCTTAGGACAGGGGGAAGAGAAAAACTGTTTTTT
CASTLRTGGREKLFF